This T cell receptor (beta chain) was observed in a study of blood T cell repertoires in COVID-19. On the study more broadly: Researchers got acute and convalescent COVID-19 samples from the United States, Italy and Spain. Sample material is recorded as cDNA or gDNA derived from T cells, B-cell-depleted T cells, or PBMCs.

This clone was recorded only once. The V segment lost 9 bases and the J segment 3 bases; nucleotides outside the gene matches: 5. There are 13 residues in the CDR3. Germline values: CDR1 MDHEN, CDR2 SYDVKM. In Seattle, patients joined the study during active infection and were tracked longitudinally. In the original analysis: How many nucleated cells were present was estimated from reference gene primer amplification. TCRdb keeps only in-frame clones here, not all; method: immunoSEQ multiplex PCR. The DNA gave D and trimming, while V, J and clone size come from that table. Of roughly 190,000 clones listed, 86% are singletons.

The sequence was collected from a woman in her fifties or sixties with COVID-19, enrolled during active disease. Input material: peripheral blood. The chain recombines TRBV28 with TRBJ1-5; 7 nucleotides align to TRBD1. CDR3 nucleotides: TGTGCCAGTAAGGGGGCTATCAATCAGCCCCAGCATTTT. This sequence encodes CASKGAINQPQHF.